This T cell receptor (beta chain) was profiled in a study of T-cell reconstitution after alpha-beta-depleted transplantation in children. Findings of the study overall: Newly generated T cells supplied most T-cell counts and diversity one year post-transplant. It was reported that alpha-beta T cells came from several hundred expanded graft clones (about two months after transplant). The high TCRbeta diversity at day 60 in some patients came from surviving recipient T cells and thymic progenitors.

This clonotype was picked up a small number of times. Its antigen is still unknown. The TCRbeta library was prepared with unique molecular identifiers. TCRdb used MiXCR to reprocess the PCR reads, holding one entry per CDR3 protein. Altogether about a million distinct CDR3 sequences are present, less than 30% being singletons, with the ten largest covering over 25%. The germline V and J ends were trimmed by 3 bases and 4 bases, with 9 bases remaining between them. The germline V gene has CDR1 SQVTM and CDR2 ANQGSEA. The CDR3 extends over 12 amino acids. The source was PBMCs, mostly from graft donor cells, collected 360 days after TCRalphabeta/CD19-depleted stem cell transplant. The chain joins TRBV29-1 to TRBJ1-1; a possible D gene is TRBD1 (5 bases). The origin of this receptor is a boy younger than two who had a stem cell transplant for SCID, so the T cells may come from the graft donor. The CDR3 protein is CSVDLGGTEAFF. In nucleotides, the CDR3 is TGCAGCGTTGATCTCGGGGGCACTGAAGCTTTCTTT.